This is a list of T cell receptor beta chains from one sample in a study of cytomegalovirus exposure and HLA in healthy donors. The repertoire was sequenced with immunoSEQ multiplex PCR; TCRdb's copy has only in-frame clones and lacks some. Of about 140,000 clones listed, approximately 71% are singletons. The specimen sequenced was PBMCs. The receptors stem from a man aged 40-55 years in good health and CMV-seronegative. CDR3s include the opening cysteine and the closing phenylalanine or tryptophan. A D gene is named only where the DNA matches it firmly. Clone size, where shown, is once, few, many, or a class for clones that have expanded.

size: .
V: TRBV18
J: TRBJ1-1
D: .
CDR3: CASSRTGTTEAFF
DNA: TGTGCCAGCTCACGCACAGGGACCACTGAAGCTTTCTTT

size: .
V: TRBV19
J: TRBJ1-5
D: .
CDR3: CASKPQLAVNQPQHF
DNA: TGTGCCAGTAAACCCCAATTGGCTGTCAATCAGCCCCAGCATTTT

size: .
V: TRBV9
J: TRBJ1-1
D: .
CDR3: CASSRQGMNTEAFF
DNA: TGTGCCAGCTCTCGGCAGGGAATGAACACTGAAGCTTTCTTT

size: .
V: TRBV5-1
J: TRBJ2-3
D: TRBD1
CDR3: CASSLQGADTQYF
DNA: TGCGCCAGCAGCTTGCAGGGGGCGGATACGCAGTATTTT

size: .
V: TRBV4-1
J: TRBJ2-7
D: .
CDR3: CASSRTGVGEQYF
DNA: TGCGCCAGCAGTAGAACGGGGGTGGGCGAGCAGTACTTC

size: .
V: TRBV19
J: TRBJ1-2
D: TRBD1
CDR3: CASRAFGRGDSGYGYTF
DNA: TGTGCCAGTCGAGCCTTCGGCAGGGGGGATAGTGGGTATGGCTACACCTTC

size: .
V: TRBV6-5
J: TRBJ1-1
D: .
CDR3: CASSPGGVNTEAFF
DNA: TGTGCCAGCAGTCCGGGGGGCGTGAACACTGAAGCTTTCTTT

size: .
V: TRBV21-1
J: TRBJ1-5
D: .
CDR3: CASSKGDRGNNQPQHF
DNA: TGTGCCAGCAGCAAGGGGGACAGGGGCAACAATCAGCCCCAGCATTTT

size: .
V: TRBV18
J: TRBJ1-1
D: .
CDR3: CASSLNAGGNTEAFF
DNA: TGTGCCAGCTCACTCAACGCGGGGGGCAACACTGAAGCTTTCTTT

size: .
V: TRBV5-1
J: TRBJ2-7
D: TRBD2
CDR3: CASSSWGATSGGQSSYEQYF
DNA: TGCGCCAGCAGCTCATGGGGGGCGACTAGCGGGGGCCAAAGCTCCTACGAGCAGTACTTC

size: .
V: TRBV7-2
J: TRBJ2-7
D: .
CDR3: CASSLASGPYEQYF
DNA: TGTGCCAGCAGCTTAGCCTCAGGGCCCTACGAGCAGTACTTC

size: .
V: TRBV14
J: TRBJ1-4
D: .
CDR3: CASTLTGSGEKLFF
DNA: TGTGCCAGCACCCTGACTGGCAGCGGTGAAAAACTGTTTTTT

size: .
V: TRBV5-1
J: TRBJ1-5
D: TRBD1
CDR3: CASSLSGQGHQPQHF
DNA: TGCGCCAGCAGCTTGTCGGGACAGGGGCATCAGCCCCAGCATTTT

size: .
V: TRBV28
J: TRBJ2-5
D: .
CDR3: CASSTQPPGTQYF
DNA: TGTGCCAGCAGCACCCAGCCCCCGGGTACCCAGTACTTC

size: .
V: TRBV5-4
J: TRBJ2-5
D: TRBD2
CDR3: CASSSSSGGPWETQYF
DNA: TGTGCCAGCAGCTCATCGAGCGGGGGGCCCTGGGAGACCCAGTACTTC

size: .
V: TRBV2
J: TRBJ1-6
D: .
CDR3: CASSDDGQAPLHF
DNA: TGTGCCAGCAGTGACGACGGTCAGGCGCCCCTCCACTTT

size: .
V: TRBV10-3
J: TRBJ1-1
D: TRBD1
CDR3: CAISPGGLSEAFF
DNA: TGTGCCATCAGCCCAGGGGGTCTAAGTGAAGCTTTCTTT

size: .
V: TRBV6-5
J: TRBJ1-5
D: TRBD1
CDR3: CASRPGTGMSQPQHF
DNA: TGTGCCAGCAGACCCGGGACAGGGATGTCACAGCCCCAGCATTTT

size: .
V: TRBV6-6
J: TRBJ2-2
D: TRBD2
CDR3: CASWVRTGGHSGELFF
DNA: TGTGCCAGCTGGGTCAGGACGGGGGGGCATAGCGGGGAGCTGTTTTTT

size: .
V: TRBV6-6
J: TRBJ1-5
D: .
CDR3: CASSYRDIYNQPQHF
DNA: TGTGCCAGCAGTTACCGGGACATATACAATCAGCCCCAGCATTTT

size: once
V: TRBV7-9
J: TRBJ1-5
D: .
CDR3: CASSSGAIGQPQHF
DNA: TGTGCCAGCAGCTCAGGGGCAATAGGCCAGCCCCAGCATTTT

size: .
V: TRBV5-4
J: TRBJ1-2
D: .
CDR3: CASSPPRRGELYGYTF
DNA: TGTGCCAGCAGCCCGCCCCGGAGAGGTGAGCTATATGGCTACACCTTC

size: few
V: TRBV6-1
J: TRBJ1-1
D: TRBD1
CDR3: CASSWDRGNTEAFF
DNA: TGTGCCAGCAGCTGGGACAGGGGAAACACTGAAGCTTTCTTT

size: once
V: TRBV6-6
J: TRBJ1-1
D: .
CDR3: CASSSGQIEAFF
DNA: TGTGCCAGCAGTTCAGGACAGATTGAAGCTTTCTTT

size: few
V: TRBV6-6
J: TRBJ1-2
D: TRBD1
CDR3: CASRPTTGAYGYTF
DNA: TGTGCCAGCAGACCTACCACAGGGGCCTATGGCTACACCTTC

size: once
V: TRBV27
J: TRBJ1-6
D: .
CDR3: CASSLRNSPLHF
DNA: TGTGCCAGCAGTCTCAGGAATTCACCCCTCCACTTT

size: .
V: TRBV11-2
J: TRBJ2-7
D: .
CDR3: CASSSLYSYEQYF
DNA: TGTGCCAGCAGCTCCCTATACTCCTACGAGCAGTACTTC

size: once
V: TRBV5-4
J: TRBJ1-6
D: .
CDR3: CASSAGRVGSPLHF
DNA: TGTGCCAGCAGCGCTGGCAGGGTAGGTTCACCCCTCCACTTT

size: .
V: TRBV19
J: TRBJ1-2
D: .
CDR3: CASRNYYGYTF
DNA: TGTGCCAGTAGAAACTACTATGGCTACACCTTC

size: .
V: TRBV15
J: TRBJ1-2
D: .
CDR3: CATSRDVAGRRYGYTF
DNA: TGTGCCACCAGCAGAGATGTTGCGGGGCGTAGGTATGGCTACACCTTC

size: .
V: TRBV19
J: TRBJ1-4
D: .
CDR3: CASTSPKAGNEKLFF
DNA: TGTGCCAGTACCTCACCCAAGGCGGGTAATGAAAAACTGTTTTTT

size: once
V: TRBV5-1
J: TRBJ2-2
D: TRBD2
CDR3: CASSAYSGLAGGITGELFF
DNA: TGCGCCAGCAGCGCATACTCAGGACTAGCGGGGGGGATCACCGGGGAGCTGTTTTTT

size: once
V: TRBV6-5
J: TRBJ1-1
D: .
CDR3: CASSYKNRAPNTEAFF
DNA: TGTGCCAGCAGTTACAAAAACAGGGCCCCTAACACTGAAGCTTTCTTT

size: .
V: TRBV27
J: TRBJ2-1
D: .
CDR3: CASKPVFSYNEQFF
DNA: TGTGCCAGCAAGCCGGTCTTCTCCTACAATGAGCAGTTCTTC

size: once
V: TRBV6-5
J: TRBJ1-1
D: .
CDR3: CATRWNTEAFF
DNA: TGTGCCACCCGGTGGAACACTGAAGCTTTCTTT

size: .
V: TRBV4-1
J: TRBJ1-1
D: TRBD1
CDR3: CASRIDRGFGTEAFF
DNA: TGCGCCAGCCGTATCGACAGGGGCTTTGGGACTGAAGCTTTCTTT

size: .
V: TRBV29-1
J: TRBJ1-2
D: TRBD1
CDR3: CSVVGDSYGYTF
DNA: TGCAGCGTTGTAGGGGACAGCTATGGCTACACCTTC

size: .
V: TRBV7-9
J: TRBJ1-1
D: TRBD1
CDR3: CASSSPGTGANTEAFF
DNA: TGTGCCAGCAGCTCTCCGGGGACAGGGGCGAACACTGAAGCTTTCTTT

size: .
V: TRBV7-9
J: TRBJ2-4
D: .
CDR3: CASSLGRSRVGVAKNIQYF
DNA: TGTGCCAGCAGCTTAGGAAGGAGCCGGGTCGGAGTAGCCAAAAACATTCAGTACTTC

size: .
V: TRBV11-3
J: TRBJ2-5
D: TRBD2
CDR3: CASSAGGTGETQYF
DNA: TGTGCCAGCAGCGCGGGGGGAACGGGAGAGACCCAGTACTTC

size: .
V: TRBV7-9
J: TRBJ2-3
D: TRBD2
CDR3: CASRPGGGGADTQYF
DNA: TGTGCCAGCAGACCGGGGGGCGGGGGGGCAGATACGCAGTATTTT

size: once
V: TRBV28
J: TRBJ1-6
D: TRBD1
CDR3: CASSLAILDRGLSYNSPLHF
DNA: TGTGCCAGCAGTTTGGCCATCCTGGACAGGGGGCTTTCCTATAATTCACCCCTCCACTTT

size: few
V: TRBV27
J: TRBJ2-1
D: TRBD1
CDR3: CASSTNRGRGYNEQFF
DNA: TGTGCCAGCAGCACGAACAGGGGCAGGGGGTACAATGAGCAGTTCTTC

size: .
V: TRBV6-5
J: TRBJ2-3
D: .
CDR3: CASSVDYTSTDTQYF
DNA: TGTGCCAGCAGTGTGGACTATACTAGCACAGATACGCAGTATTTT

size: .
V: TRBV2
J: TRBJ2-3
D: .
CDR3: CAAAAGTDTQYF
DNA: TGTGCCGCGGCGGCAGGCACAGATACGCAGTATTTT

size: .
V: TRBV5-8
J: TRBJ2-3
D: .
CDR3: CASSLGRVSTDTQYF
DNA: TGTGCCAGCAGCTTGGGCAGGGTTAGCACAGATACGCAGTATTTT

size: .
V: TRBV5-4
J: TRBJ1-3
D: .
CDR3: CASSLTGTGNTIYF
DNA: TGTGCCAGCAGCTTGACAGGGACTGGAAACACCATATATTTT

size: once
V: TRBV5-4
J: TRBJ1-6
D: .
CDR3: CASSLDQGYSSPLHF
DNA: TGTGCCAGCAGCCTTGATCAGGGATATTCATCACCCCTCCACTTT

size: .
V: TRBV10-1
J: TRBJ2-7
D: TRBD1
CDR3: CASSEGGGYEQYF
DNA: TGCGCCAGCAGTGAAGGGGGCGGCTACGAGCAGTACTTC

size: few
V: TRBV19
J: TRBJ1-5
D: TRBD1
CDR3: CASSTQGQGDKHF
DNA: TGTGCCAGTAGTACCCAAGGACAGGGTGATAAGCATTTT

size: .
V: TRBV5-5
J: TRBJ1-2
D: TRBD1
CDR3: CASSLGLARQGSNGYTF
DNA: TGTGCCAGCAGCTTGGGGTTGGCCCGACAGGGGAGCAATGGCTACACCTTC

size: .
V: TRBV2
J: TRBJ1-5
D: .
CDR3: CASSERGSDQPQHF
DNA: TGTGCCAGCAGTGAAAGGGGGAGCGATCAGCCCCAGCATTTT

size: .
V: TRBV5-1
J: TRBJ1-1
D: TRBD1
CDR3: CASGGQETTEAFF
DNA: TGCGCCAGCGGTGGACAGGAGACCACTGAAGCTTTCTTT

size: .
V: TRBV7-9
J: TRBJ2-1
D: .
CDR3: CASSLGWLQKFF
DNA: TGTGCCAGCAGCTTAGGGTGGTTGCAGAAGTTCTTC

size: .
V: TRBV20-1
J: TRBJ1-2
D: .
CDR3: CSVQDCGYTF
DNA: TGCAGTGTACAGGATTGTGGCTACACCTTC